A single sample is the source of the 5 T cell receptor beta chains below, sequenced in a study of CD4 T cells in relation to SARS-CoV-2 and coronaviruses. Before the COVID-19 pandemic, during about 2011-2019, CD4+ T cells were taken from unexposed donors. CD4+ T cells were isolated from the cells after 10 days of culture. Here immunoSEQ multiplex PCR was the method, and the copy in TCRdb shows in-frame clones only, minus some. This table has some 29,000 clones, about 78% appearing once. Their antigen targets remain unknown. The material sequenced was CD4+ T cells from PBMCs, cultured in vitro. The receptor set was obtained from a human donor in good health.

The chain is built from TRBV6-6 and TRBJ2-1, with TRBD2 matching over 12 bases. CDR1 and CDR2 (germline): MNHNY, SVGAGI (reference sequence). The CDR3 has 15 residues. The trim removed 6 bases at V and 9 bases at J, leaving 9 bases unmatched. The CDR3 DNA sequence: TGTGCCAGCAGAGGGGGGACTAGCGGGTGGAGTGAGCAGTTCTTC. The encoded protein is CASRGGTSGWSEQFF.

This clone was counted a few times. The genes are TRBV11-2 and TRBJ2-3; 7 nucleotides match TRBD1. Trimming at V came to 4 bases and at J to 6 bases, leaving 13 bases not matched to a gene. There are 16 residues in the CDR3. The germline V gene encodes CDR1 SGHAT and CDR2 FQNNGV. The CDR3 bases are TGTGCCAGCAGCTCCAACCCCGGGACAGTGATCGATACGCAGTATTTT. It specifies CASSSNPGTVIDTQYF.

The chain links TRBV5-4 to TRBJ1-2; D gene uncertain. V lost 1 base and J 8 bases, leaving 12 bases between the germline ends. Germline V gives CDR1 SGHNT, CDR2 YYREEE (reference sequence). The CDR3 has 13 amino acids. The CDR3 DNA is TGTGCCAGCAGCTTGCAAGGAGTTGAGGGCTACACCTTC. The encoded protein is CASSLQGVEGYTF.

The rearrangement joins TRBV4-2 to TRBJ2-1; 7 positions agree with TRBD1. V lost 1 base and J lost 3; bases outside the gene matches: 21. Germline V lookup: CDR1 LGHNA, CDR2 YNFKEQ. The CDR3 extends over 21 amino acids. The CDR3 region is CASSQVPGLGGLQRGYNEQFF. The CDR3, as DNA: TGTGCCAGCAGCCAAGTCCCGGGCCTAGGGGGCTTGCAACGGGGCTACAATGAGCAGTTCTTC.

The rearrangement links TRBV7-3 to TRBJ2-3, with a weak D call TRBD1 (6 bases). The V end was cut by 3 bases, the J end by 6 bases, with 13 bases between. CDR3 length: 14 residues. CDR1 is SGHTA and CDR2 is FQGTGA in the germline V gene. The CDR3 spells CASSFTGMGDTQYF. CDR3 sequence (DNA): TGTGCCAGCAGCTTTACAGGGATGGGGGATACGCAGTATTTT.